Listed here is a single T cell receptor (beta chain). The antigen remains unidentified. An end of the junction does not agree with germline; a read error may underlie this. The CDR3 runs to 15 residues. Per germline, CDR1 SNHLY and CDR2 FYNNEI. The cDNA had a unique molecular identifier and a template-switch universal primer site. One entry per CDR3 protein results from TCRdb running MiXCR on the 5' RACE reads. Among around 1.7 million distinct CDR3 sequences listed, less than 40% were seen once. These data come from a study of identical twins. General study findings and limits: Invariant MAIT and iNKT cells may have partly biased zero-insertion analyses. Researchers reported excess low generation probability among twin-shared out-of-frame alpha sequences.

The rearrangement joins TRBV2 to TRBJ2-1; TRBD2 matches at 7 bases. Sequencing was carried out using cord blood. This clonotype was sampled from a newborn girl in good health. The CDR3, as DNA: TGTGCCAGCAGTGGCATAGCGGGCTCCTACGATGAGCAGTTCTTC. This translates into CASSGIAGSYDEQFF.